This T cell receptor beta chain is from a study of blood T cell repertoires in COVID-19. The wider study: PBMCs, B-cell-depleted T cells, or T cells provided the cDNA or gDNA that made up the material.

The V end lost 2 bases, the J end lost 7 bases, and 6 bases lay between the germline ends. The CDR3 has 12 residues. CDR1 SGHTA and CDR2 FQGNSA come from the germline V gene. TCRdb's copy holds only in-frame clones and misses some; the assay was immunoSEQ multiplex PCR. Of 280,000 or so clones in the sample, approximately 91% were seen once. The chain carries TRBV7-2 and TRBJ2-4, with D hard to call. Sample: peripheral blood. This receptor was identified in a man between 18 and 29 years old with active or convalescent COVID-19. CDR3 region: CASSLPQNIQYF. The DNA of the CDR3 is TGTGCCAGCAGCTTACCACAGAACATTCAGTACTTC.